This T cell receptor (beta chain) was obtained from a study of Graves' ophthalmopathy and Graves' hyperthyroidism. Study-wide results and caveats: Blood also contained most of the expanded thyroid clonotypes above 0.001 frequency. This model predicted ophthalmopathy progression (sensitivity roughly 71%, specificity 72% to 85%). A roughly 76% specificity and roughly 90% sensitivity were achieved by a 13-signature model that separated ophthalmopathy from stable hyperthyroidism.

Between the trimmed V and J ends, which lost 5 bases and 2 bases, there was a span of 16 bases. This CDR3 has 14 residues. Germline loops: CDR1 DFQATT, CDR2 SNEGSKA (reference sequence). From fresh peripheral blood, roughly 10 ml in volume, the PBMCs were obtained. Amplification of the TCR beta CDR3 regions used RNA transcripts (as template). The authors performed first-round RT-PCR with HTBI primers and then a second-round multiplex PCR. TCRdb used MiXCR to reprocess the multiplex PCR reads, holding one entry per CDR3 protein. The table shows 200,000 to 250,000 distinct CDR3 sequences, with under 25% occurring only once. This clonotype came up many times. Its matching antigen is unknown.

This sequence was found in a woman aged 50 to 65 with Graves' ophthalmopathy. V usage is TRBV20-1 and J usage is TRBJ2-7, with D unclear. Sequences were obtained from peripheral blood. CDR3 nucleotide sequence: TGCAGTGCTTTTGGCGTGGACGGAGCCTACGAGCAGTACTTC. It encodes CSAFGVDGAYEQYF.